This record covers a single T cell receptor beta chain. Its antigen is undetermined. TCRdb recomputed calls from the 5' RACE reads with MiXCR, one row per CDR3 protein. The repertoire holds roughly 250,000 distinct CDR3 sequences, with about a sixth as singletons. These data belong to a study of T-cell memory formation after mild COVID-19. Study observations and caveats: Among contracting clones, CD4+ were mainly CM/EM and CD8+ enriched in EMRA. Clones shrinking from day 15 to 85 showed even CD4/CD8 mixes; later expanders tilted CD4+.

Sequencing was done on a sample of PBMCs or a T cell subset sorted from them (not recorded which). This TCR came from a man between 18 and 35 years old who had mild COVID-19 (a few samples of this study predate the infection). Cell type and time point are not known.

CDR3 nucleotide sequence: TGTGCCAGCAGCGGACAGGGTTCCTATAATTCACCCCTCCACTTT. It specifies CASSGQGSYNSPLHF. The V call is TRBV3-1, the J call TRBJ1-6, with 8 positions matching TRBD1. Germline V gives CDR1 LGHDT, CDR2 YNNKEL (reference sequence). V dropped 5 bases and J dropped 1; count of bases not matched to a gene: 1. The CDR3 has 15 residues.